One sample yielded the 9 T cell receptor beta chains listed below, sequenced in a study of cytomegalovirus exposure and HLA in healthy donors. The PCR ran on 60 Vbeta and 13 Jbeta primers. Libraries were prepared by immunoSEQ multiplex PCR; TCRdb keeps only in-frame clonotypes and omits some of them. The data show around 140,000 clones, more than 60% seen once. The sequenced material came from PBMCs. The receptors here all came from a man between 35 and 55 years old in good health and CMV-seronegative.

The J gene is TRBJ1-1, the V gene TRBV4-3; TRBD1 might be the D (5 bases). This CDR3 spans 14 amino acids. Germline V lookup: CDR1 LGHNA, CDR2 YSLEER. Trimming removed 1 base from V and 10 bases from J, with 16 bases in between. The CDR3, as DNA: TGCGCCAGCAGCCAAGTCGGAGGGGTGGGAATAGCTTTCTTT. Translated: CASSQVGGVGIAFF.

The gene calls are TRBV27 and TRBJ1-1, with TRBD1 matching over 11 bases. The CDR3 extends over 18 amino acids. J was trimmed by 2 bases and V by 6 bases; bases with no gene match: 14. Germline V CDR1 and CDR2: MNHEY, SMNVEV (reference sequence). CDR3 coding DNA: TGTGCCAGCAGCCGATCTTCTGGACAGGGGGCAAGTAACACTGAAGCTTTCTTT. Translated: CASSRSSGQGASNTEAFF.

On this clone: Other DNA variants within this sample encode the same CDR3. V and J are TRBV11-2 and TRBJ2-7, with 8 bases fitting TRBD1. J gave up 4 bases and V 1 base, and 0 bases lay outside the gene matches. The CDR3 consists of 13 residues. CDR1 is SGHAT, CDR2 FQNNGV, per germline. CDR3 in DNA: TGTGCCAGCAGCTTAGGGACAGGGTACGAGCAGTACTTC. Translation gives CASSLGTGYEQYF.

The CDR3 DNA sequence: TGTGCCAGCAAGCGGATCGGGTGGGGCGGGGAGCTGTTTTTT. Encoded protein: CASKRIGWGGELFF. V is TRBV6-1 and J is TRBJ2-2; possible D gene TRBD2, 5 bases. V was cut by 7 bases and J by 7 bases, with 16 bases left in between. This CDR3 has 14 residues. Germline V gives CDR1 MNHNS, CDR2 SASEGT.

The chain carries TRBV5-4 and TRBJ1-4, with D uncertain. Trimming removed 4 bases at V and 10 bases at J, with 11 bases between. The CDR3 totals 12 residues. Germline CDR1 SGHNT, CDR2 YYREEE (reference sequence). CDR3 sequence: CASSQPRGKLFF. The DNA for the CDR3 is TGTGCCAGCAGCCAGCCTCGGGGAAAACTGTTTTTT.

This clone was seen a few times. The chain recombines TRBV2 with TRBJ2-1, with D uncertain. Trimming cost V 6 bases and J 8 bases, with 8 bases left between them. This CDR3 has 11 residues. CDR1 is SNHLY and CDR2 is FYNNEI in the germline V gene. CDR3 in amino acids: CASSVLYEQFF. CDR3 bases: TGTGCCAGCAGCGTACTGTATGAGCAGTTCTTC.

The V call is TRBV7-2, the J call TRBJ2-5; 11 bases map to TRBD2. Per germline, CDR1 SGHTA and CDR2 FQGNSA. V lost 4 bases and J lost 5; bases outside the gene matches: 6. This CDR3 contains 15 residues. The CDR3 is CASSSVTSGAETQYF. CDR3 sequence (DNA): TGTGCCAGCAGCTCAGTGACTAGCGGGGCGGAGACCCAGTACTTC.

The CDR3 DNA is TGTGCCAGCAGCATACGCCCGGACACCACAGATACGCAGTATTTT. Its protein is CASSIRPDTTDTQYF. This chain uses TRBV5-5 with TRBJ2-3; D is perhaps TRBD1 (5 bases). Per the germline V gene, CDR1 is SGHKS and CDR2 is YYEKEE (reference sequence). The ends were cut back, 4 bases at V and 2 bases at J, with 14 bases in the middle. CDR3 length: 15 residues.

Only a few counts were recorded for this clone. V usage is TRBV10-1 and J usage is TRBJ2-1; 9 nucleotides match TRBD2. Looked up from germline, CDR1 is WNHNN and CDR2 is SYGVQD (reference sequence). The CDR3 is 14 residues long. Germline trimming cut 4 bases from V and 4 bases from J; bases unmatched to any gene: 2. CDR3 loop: CASSALAGYNEQFF. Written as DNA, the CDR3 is TGCGCCAGCAGTGCGCTAGCGGGGTACAATGAGCAGTTCTTC.